The source of this TCR beta chain is a study of human T cells and chemical hapten exposure. General study findings and limits: Expanded TCRs were compared with controls, and the expanded TCRs formed significantly more large CDR3 similarity clusters.

This CDR3 comprises 13 residues. Looked up from germline, CDR1 is LNHDA and CDR2 is SQIVND (reference sequence). V gave up 4 bases and J gave up 7 bases, with 13 bases separating them. The sample's time point: patch test 2, 6 weeks after DPC sensitization. Indicated treatment: therapeutic diphenylcyclopropenone sensitization with weekly scalp DPC. Each CDR3 protein gets one entry after TCRdb re-called the RACE reads with MiXCR. The table has roughly 140,000 distinct CDR3 sequences, approximately 12% seen once. This clonotype was observed a handful of times. Its target is unknown. The origin of this receptor is a woman aged 50 to 60 with alopecia areata. Some clones in this sample may be carry-over from other donors' samples. V is TRBV19 and J is TRBJ1-1; the D is unclear. The sequencing used whole blood, collected in connection with sensitization to the hapten diphenylcyclopropenone (DPC). The CDR3 protein is CASSRSRTNEAFF. In DNA form, the CDR3 reads TGTGCCAGTAGTAGGTCCAGAACAAATGAAGCTTTCTTT.